The sequence of this T cell receptor beta chain was determined in a study of blood T cell repertoires in COVID-19. At the level of the study: The United States, Italy and Spain supplied acute and convalescent COVID-19 samples. PBMCs, B-cell-depleted T cells, or T cells were the source of the cDNA or gDNA that made up the material.

CDR3 length: 17 amino acids. CDR1 and CDR2 (germline): SGHRS, YFSETQ. Trimming took 4 bases from V and 5 from J; bases not matched to a gene: 13. In the authors' methods: For nucleated cells, counts were estimated from reference gene primer amplification. Profiling relied on immunoSEQ multiplex PCR, and the TCRdb table lists in-frame clones only, not all of them. The D gene and trimming were derived from the DNA, and the V and J assignments and clone size from that table. The repertoire includes a few hundred thousand clones, around 87% of them detected once, and about 2.5% sits in the top ten. This TCR was recovered from a woman aged 45 to 65 with acute or convalescent COVID-19. The sample was peripheral blood. The chain has TRBV5-1 and TRBJ2-5, with 11 positions matching TRBD2. CDR3 in amino acids: CASSGGTSGGGWETQYF. DNA of the CDR3: TGCGCCAGCAGCGGGGGGACTAGCGGAGGAGGCTGGGAGACCCAGTACTTC.